Detailed here is one TCR beta chain. Its specific antigen is unknown. The junction shows a germline mismatch at one end, possibly a read error. Via the germline V gene, CDR1 is LGHNA and CDR2 YNFKEQ. From the cysteine through the phenylalanine, the CDR3 covers 17 amino acids. The CDR3 DNA has 51 bases and is translated from base 1. The data were obtained in a study of tumor-infiltrating lymphocytes in primary liver carcinoma (dated by TCRdb to about 2017). Looking at the study overall: Between late 2015 and early 2016, 4 to 6 patients in China with histopathologically diagnosed primary liver carcinoma had surgical resection. Of the five patients, three men and two women aged 30 to 69 years, four had hepatocellular carcinoma and one had combined HCC and intrahepatic cholangiocarcinoma. TCRbeta repertoire sequencing, expression microarrays and whole-exome sequencing were combined in the study across five regions of each liver tumor, with adjacent normal tissue and blood also included. Each sample produced roughly 3.65 to 7.13 million productive TCRbeta reads, and read depth showed no significant difference between tissue types. High reproducibility was observed for the technical replicate repertoires, with mean shared-clone rates about 0.89 and correlation coefficients above 0.95. A total of 35 specimens from 5 patients went through TCRbeta repertoire sequencing, namely 25 tumor regions, 5 adjacent noncancerous liver tissues and 5 peripheral blood samples. The five patients had tumors staged T1-T3 N0M0, with maximum diameters ranging from about 4.2 to 10 cm.

Results and caveats for the whole study, not just this receptor: Because only the TCR beta chain was sequenced and unpaired alpha chains were not captured, true repertoire diversity is likely underestimated. Since the samples were bulk and unsorted, there was no way to compare CD4+ and CD8+ T cell repertoires. With just a handful of patients in the study, the authors point out that the findings should be validated in a larger study. The top 250 clones accounted for a significantly greater share of the repertoire in tumors than in blood (p = 0.039). Pairs of tumor regions showed greater repertoire overlap (mean about 35%) than tumor-adjacent pairs (17%) or tumor-blood pairs (approximately 14%), which is consistent with antigen-driven expansion.

Starting from approximately 500 ng total RNA, TCRbeta-specific cDNA was produced by reverse transcription with a constant-region primer and ProtoScript II reverse transcriptase. TCRbeta libraries were built with three nested multiplex PCR rounds, a slightly modified ARM-PCR procedure. Each of the first two PCR rounds ran for about 9 cycles and used multiplex TRBV1-TRBV30 forward primers together with a Cbeta reverse primer. Sample barcodes and Illumina adapters were added in a final 25-cycle PCR with Deep VentR polymerase. Before sequencing, amplicons of 200-500 bp were gel-purified using a QIAquick gel extraction kit. TCRbeta amplicons were sequenced on an Illumina HiSeq 2500 with 250-bp paired-end reads. On the study's bioinformatics: Reads were quality-trimmed with Trimmomatic v0.33, and paired reads were merged with FLASH v1.2.11 to recover full CDR3 sequences. V, D and J germline segments were assigned to the rearranged TCRbeta sequences using MiGEC v1.2.1b. VDJtools v1.0.0 computed clonotype statistics and Shannon-Wiener diversity indices. To cut down on sampling bias, every analysis after diversity analysis relied on just the 250 most abundant clonotypes from each sample. In-frame beta chains were kept once TCRdb had trimmed the public reads at Q25 with fastp and called clones with MiXCR. Under each unique CDR3 protein, matching rows form one entry showing the most common genes and DNA. TCRdb's processing, not the authors', yielded these V and J calls. This sample has approximately 310,000 distinct CDR3 sequences in its table, and 65% of those were observed once. The ten biggest clones cover roughly 8.9% of the sample.

TRIzol reagent was used to extract blood RNA from unsorted whole blood, while the DNeasy Blood & Tissue kit provided the germline DNA. Patients had chronic HBV infection and were treatment-naive at sampling. Around 4 milliliters of peripheral blood were collected into K2EDTA tubes before surgery. The chain is assembled from TRBV4-2 and TRBJ1-5; the junction holds 8 bases that match TRBD1. The receptor's source is a middle-aged man with primary liver carcinoma and hepatitis B virus infection. The sequenced material came from peripheral blood. The CDR3 reads CASSQQGANGSNQPQHF. The DNA sequence follows: TGTGCCAGCTCCCAGCAGGGGGCAAATGGGAGCAATCAGCCTCAGCATTTT.